This T cell receptor (beta chain) stems from a study of control samples from healthy donors and cancer patients. J gave up 8 bases and V 2 bases, and 3 bases lay outside the gene matches. The CDR3 spans 13 residues. The germline V gene encodes CDR1 LNHDA and CDR2 SQIVND (reference sequence). Using immunoSEQ multiplex PCR, the repertoire was profiled, and TCRdb retains in-frame clones only, with some absent. The sample lists roughly 160,000 clones, around nine tenths seen once, with 4% to 6% in the top ten. The chain has TRBV19 and TRBJ2-1, with 7 nucleotides matching TRBD2. Sequenced sample: blood. This TCR derives from a woman in her 30s in good health. As DNA, the CDR3 is TGTGCCAGTAGTATATGGGGGAGGGATGAGCAGTTCTTC. It encodes CASSIWGRDEQFF.